This is a list of T cell receptor beta chains from one sample in a study of blood T cell repertoires in COVID-19. Measured with immunoSEQ multiplex PCR; TCRdb has only the in-frame clones, and not every one. Of 56,000 or so clones in the sample, 89% were seen once. The source material was peripheral blood. Source of these receptors: a woman aged 60-75 years with COVID-19, enrolled during active disease. The CDR3 runs from the conserved cysteine through the conserved F or W. D genes are given only for firm matches. For some rows the clone size is stated as once, few or many, or as a class when expanded; others skip it.

size	V	D	J	DNA	CDR3
NA	TRBV7-8	TRBD1	TRBJ2-7	TGTGCCAGCAGCTCCTCGGACAGGAGGATGTACTTC	CASSSSDRRMYF
NA	TRBV7-9	TRBD1	TRBJ1-6	TGTGCCAGCAGCGTCAAAGGGGGCTGGGATAATTCACCCCTCCACTTT	CASSVKGGWDNSPLHF
NA	TRBV6-5	TRBD1	TRBJ2-2	TGTGCCAGCAGTTACTCCGGGACAGGGGAAACCGGGGAGCTGTTTTTT	CASSYSGTGETGELFF
NA	TRBV7-9	NA	TRBJ1-2	TGTGCCAGCAGCGCCCGGGTTGCGAGTGGCGGCTACACCTTC	CASSARVASGGYTF
NA	TRBV27	NA	TRBJ2-7	TGTGCCAGCAGTCCCGGGCAGGGCCAATACGAGCAGTACTTC	CASSPGQGQYEQYF
few	TRBV4-1	NA	TRBJ2-7	TGCGCCAGCAGCCAAACACCCGGGACACAATACGAGCAGTACTTC	CASSQTPGTQYEQYF
NA	TRBV10-3	NA	TRBJ1-1	TGTGCCATCAGTGAGACGGCAGGGCTGGAAGCTTTCTTT	CAISETAGLEAFF
NA	TRBV2	TRBD2	TRBJ2-2	TGTGCCAGCAGTGAGTTCGCGGGAGACTCCGGGGAGCTGTTTTTT	CASSEFAGDSGELFF
NA	TRBV4-1	TRBD2	TRBJ2-7	TGCGCCAGCAGCCAAGCGGGAGGACCCTACGAGCAGTACTTC	CASSQAGGPYEQYF
NA	TRBV27	TRBD1	TRBJ1-6	TGTGCCAGCAGTTTATCGGACAGGGGAACTGTTAATTCACCCCTCCACTTT	CASSLSDRGTVNSPLHF
NA	TRBV7-2	TRBD1	TRBJ1-1	TGTGCCAGCAGCTTGGACAGGGTGAGTGAAGCTTTCTTT	CASSLDRVSEAFF
once	TRBV5-5	NA	TRBJ2-2	TGTGCCAGCATGCCGGCGGACACCGGGGAGCTGTTTTTT	CASMPADTGELFF
NA	TRBV19	TRBD1	TRBJ1-4	TGTGCCAGTAGTACCTTGGGGACAGATACAACTAATGAAAAACTGTTTTTT	CASSTLGTDTTNEKLFF
NA	TRBV10-1	TRBD1	TRBJ1-2	TGCGCCAGCAGCAACTTCGGACAGGGGAACTATGGCTACACCTTC	CASSNFGQGNYGYTF
NA	TRBV5-4	TRBD1	TRBJ1-1	TGTGCCAGCAGCTTAGGTATCACAGGGGGCTCGAACACTGAAGCTTTCTTT	CASSLGITGGSNTEAFF
few	TRBV7-2	TRBD1	TRBJ1-6	TGTGCCAGCAGCGCGGACAGGGGTCCCCTCCACTTT	CASSADRGPLHF
NA	TRBV9	TRBD2	TRBJ2-5	TGTGCCGGCAGCGTAGCTGGTAGCGGGAGTGGAGAACAAGAGACCCAGTACTTC	CAGSVAGSGSGEQETQYF
NA	TRBV4-3	NA	TRBJ2-7	TGCGCCAGCAGCCAATCTCCTCGTATGTTTGGAGGCAACGAGCAGTACTTC	CASSQSPRMFGGNEQYF
NA	TRBV10-1	TRBD2	TRBJ2-4	TGCGCCATGGCCTTACTAGCGGGGGCCCTAGCCAAAAACATTCAGTACTTC	CAMALLAGALAKNIQYF
NA	TRBV19	NA	TRBJ2-7	TGTGCCAGTAGTATGGGGAGTCCCCCCTCCTACGAGCAGTACTTC	CASSMGSPPSYEQYF
NA	TRBV7-9	TRBD1	TRBJ2-7	TGTGCCAGCAGCGTTAGACAGGGATTCGAGCAGTACTTC	CASSVRQGFEQYF
NA	TRBV29-1	TRBD1	TRBJ2-1	TGCAGCGGACAGGGGGCTCCCCTTTACAATGAGCAGTTCTTC	CSGQGAPLYNEQFF
once	TRBV6-5	NA	TRBJ1-2	TGTGCCAGCAGTTTTCAAGACCAGGGTGGCTACACCTTC	CASSFQDQGGYTF
NA	TRBV19	NA	TRBJ1-2	TGTGCCAGTAGTATTTCAGGGAATTGGGGCTACACCTTC	CASSISGNWGYTF
NA	TRBV5-1	NA	TRBJ1-2	TGCGCCAGCAGCTTTGAGGCGCCCGCCTATGGCTACACCTTC	CASSFEAPAYGYTF
NA	TRBV27	NA	TRBJ2-7	TGTGCCAGCAGTTTGTCAGGGGACGTAGAGCAGTACTTC	CASSLSGDVEQYF
NA	TRBV18	TRBD2	TRBJ2-5	TGTGCCAGCTCACCAGAGCTAGCGGGATTGGAGACCCAGTACTTC	CASSPELAGLETQYF
NA	TRBV6-2/TRBV6-3	NA	TRBJ1-2	TGTGCCAGCCGCCCCGGAGGTCCCCGGGGATATGGCTACACCTTC	CASRPGGPRGYGYTF